This T cell receptor beta chain derives from a study of T cell changes during pregnancy in multiple sclerosis (dated by TCRdb to about 2019). Looking at the study overall: In women with multiple sclerosis, the researchers looked at how the T cell repertoire shifted as pregnancy progressed.

Receptor amplification or capture employed the immunoSEQ multiplex PCR assay. Held by TCRdb, this immuneACCESS table contains in-frame sequences only and omits some clones. Under half of the omission traces to an unresolved V gene where checked; the cause of the rest is unknown. This sample holds some 48,000 clones; 95% were observed only once. The ten largest clonotypes hold under 6% of the sample. The germline V gene supplies CDR1 SNHLY and CDR2 FYNNEI. Germline trimming amounts to 6 bases on V and 8 bases on J, with 8 as the count of junction bases outside the gene matches. Counted from cysteine to phenylalanine, this CDR3 has 14 amino acids. Only CDR3 DNA remains: 42 bases, in frame from the first base. A word on this clone: No antigen is known for it. Base qualities are not at hand, and no much larger clone is one base apart.

The sequence joins TRBV2 to TRBJ2-1; TRBD1 lines up with 9 middle nucleotides. Here the sequenced sample was CD8+ T cells from peripheral blood mononuclear cells, taken in the first trimester of pregnancy. This clonotype was obtained from a female donor with multiple sclerosis, enrolled in a pregnancy study. The nucleotides read TGTGCCAGCAGGCCGGGACAGGGAGTCGATGAGCAGTTCTTC. It codes for CASRPGQGVDEQFF.